The clone carrying this T cell receptor (beta chain) was picked up a small number of times. The same CDR3 is also encoded by other DNA sequences in this sample. In germline, CDR1 is SGHTA, CDR2 FQGTGA. The CDR3 loop spans 15 amino acids. After removal of 4 bases from V and 6 bases from J, the junction contained 4 bases not matched to a gene. This sample stems from a study of control samples from healthy donors and cancer patients. Sequenced by immunoSEQ multiplex PCR; TCRdb stores in-frame clones only, minus some. The sample lists 5,500 to 7,500 clones, 72% occurring once. The rearrangement uses TRBV7-3 and TRBJ2-2; 11 bases are a match to TRBD1. The source material was formalin-fixed, paraffin-embedded tissue. The source is a male donor with melanoma. The CDR3 protein is CASSSDRGLPGELFF. The DNA of the CDR3 is TGTGCCAGCAGCTCGGACAGGGGGCTGCCCGGGGAGCTGTTTTTT. The full variable domain, in which reference TRBV7-3 and TRBJ2-2 provide the parts outside the CDR3, is GAGVSQTPSNKVTEKGKYVELRCDPISGHTALYWYRQSLGQGPEFLIYFQGTGAADDSGLPNDRFFAVRPEGSVSTLKIQRTERGDSAVYLCASSSDRGLPGELFFGEGSRLTVL.